Shown below are 3 T cell receptor beta chains from a single sample sequenced in a study of CD8 T cells in Susac syndrome. Reverse transcription of roughly 0.5 to 1 ug RNA used random hexamers. One entry per CDR3 protein results from TCRdb running MiXCR on the immunoSEQ multiplex PCR reads. The sample includes almost 450,000 distinct CDR3 sequences, approximately 85% of them seen just once. Material for sequencing was CD8+ T cells from PBMCs. The source of these receptors is a human donor with multiple sclerosis.

The chain has TRBV18 and TRBJ2-1; D gene unclear. CDR3 length equals 16 residues. Germline V gene lookup returns CDR1 KGHSH and CDR2 LQKENI. Trimming pared 0 bases from V and 4 bases from J, leaving 13 bases between. The CDR3 nucleotides are TGTGCCAGCTCACCACCGGAGCGAGCCTATTACAATGAGCAGTTCTTC. This gives the protein CASSPPERAYYNEQFF.

The chain links TRBV30 to TRBJ2-7, with TRBD1 matching over 9 bases. Trimming took 1 base from V and 0 from J; bases not matched to a gene: 10. CDR1 GTSNPN and CDR2 SVGIG come from the germline V gene (reference sequence). The CDR3 loop spans 17 amino acids. Here the CDR3 reads CAWSERWRDRVSYEQYF. The CDR3 DNA reads TGTGCCTGGAGTGAGCGGTGGCGGGACAGGGTCTCCTACGAGCAGTACTTC. The entire variable domain, with the rest obtained from reference TRBV30 and TRBJ2-7, is as follows: SQTIHQWPATLVQPVGSPLSLECTVEGTSNPNLYWYRQAAGRGLQLLFYSVGIGQISSEVPQNLSASRPQDRQFILSSKKLLLSDSGFYLCAWSERWRDRVSYEQYFGPGTRLTVT.

V gene TRBV2 combines with J gene TRBJ2-3, with 9 bases fitting TRBD2. Trimming took 3 bases from V and 2 from J; bases not matched to a gene: 6. In germline, CDR1 is SNHLY, CDR2 FYNNEI. This CDR3 is 16 amino acids long. The CDR3 reads CASSDPSGGSTDTQYF. The CDR3 DNA follows: TGTGCCAGCAGTGACCCCAGCGGGGGGTCCACAGATACGCAGTATTTT.